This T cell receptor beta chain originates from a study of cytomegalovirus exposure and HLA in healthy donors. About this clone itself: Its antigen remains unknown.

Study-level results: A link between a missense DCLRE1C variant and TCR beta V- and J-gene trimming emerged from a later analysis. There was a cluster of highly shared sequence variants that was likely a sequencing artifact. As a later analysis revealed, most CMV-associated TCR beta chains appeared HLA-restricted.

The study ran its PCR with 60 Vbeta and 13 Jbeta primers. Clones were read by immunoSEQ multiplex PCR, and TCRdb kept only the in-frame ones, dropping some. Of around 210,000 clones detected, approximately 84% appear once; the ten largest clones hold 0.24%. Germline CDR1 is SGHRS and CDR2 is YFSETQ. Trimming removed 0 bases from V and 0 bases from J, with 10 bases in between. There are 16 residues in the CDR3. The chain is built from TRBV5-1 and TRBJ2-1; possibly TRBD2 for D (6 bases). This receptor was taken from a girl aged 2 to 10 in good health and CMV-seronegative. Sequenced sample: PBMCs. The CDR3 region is CASSLGGVSSYNEQFF. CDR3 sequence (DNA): TGCGCCAGCAGCTTGGGGGGGGTCAGCTCCTACAATGAGCAGTTCTTC.